This T cell receptor beta chain was sequenced during a study of T cell changes during pregnancy in multiple sclerosis. The CDR3 has 16 residues. Germline-derived CDR1 and CDR2 are SGHRS and YFSETQ. V lost 4 bases and J lost 0, with 11 bases in between. Clones were read by immunoSEQ multiplex PCR, and TCRdb kept only the in-frame ones, dropping some. The sample carries 10,000 to 13,000 clones, 80% to 90% recorded once. The chain employs TRBV5-1 and TRBJ2-6, with D possibly matching TRBD1 (5 bases). The sequences come from CD8+ T cells from peripheral blood mononuclear cells, collected in the first trimester of pregnancy. This sequence originates from a female donor in good health, enrolled as a control in a pregnancy study. The CDR3 protein is CASSPLQDSGANVLTF. The CDR3 DNA reads as TGCGCCAGCAGCCCACTACAGGACTCTGGGGCCAACGTCCTGACTTTC. The complete variable domain, with remaining parts taken from reference TRBV5-1 and TRBJ2-6, reads KAGVTQTPRYLIKTRGQQVTLSCSPISGHRSVSWYQQTPGQGLQFLFEYFSETQRNKGNFPGRFSGRQFSNSRSEMNVSTLELGDSALYLCASSPLQDSGANVLTFGAGSRLTVL.